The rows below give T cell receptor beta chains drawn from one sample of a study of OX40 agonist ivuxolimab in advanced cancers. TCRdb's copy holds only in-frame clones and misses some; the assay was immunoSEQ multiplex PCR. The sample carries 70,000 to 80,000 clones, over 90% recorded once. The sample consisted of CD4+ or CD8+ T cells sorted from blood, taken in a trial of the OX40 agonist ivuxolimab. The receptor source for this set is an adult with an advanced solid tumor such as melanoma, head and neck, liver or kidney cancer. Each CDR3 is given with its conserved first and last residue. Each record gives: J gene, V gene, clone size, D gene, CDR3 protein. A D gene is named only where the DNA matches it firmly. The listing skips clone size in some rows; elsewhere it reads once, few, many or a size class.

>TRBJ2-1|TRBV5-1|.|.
CASSLASGRNYNEQFF
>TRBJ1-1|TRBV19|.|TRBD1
CASSDRAEAFF
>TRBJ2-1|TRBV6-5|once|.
CASFDSYNEQFF
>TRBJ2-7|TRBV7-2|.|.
CASSLVRNNEQYF
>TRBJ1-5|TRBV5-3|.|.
CARSLRQLLYSNQPQHF
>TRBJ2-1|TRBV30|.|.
CAWKRLGLVNEQFF
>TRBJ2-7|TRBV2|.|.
CASSAPTGDIYEQYF
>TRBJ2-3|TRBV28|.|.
CASSFRTGDTQYF
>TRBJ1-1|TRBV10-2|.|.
CASSEEAVFENTEAFF
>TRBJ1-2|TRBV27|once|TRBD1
CASGMTGGYGYTF
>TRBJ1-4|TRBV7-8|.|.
CASSSIKTTNEKLFF
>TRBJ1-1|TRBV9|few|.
CASSVDLGPHTEAFF
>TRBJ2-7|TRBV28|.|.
CASQGRSYEQYF
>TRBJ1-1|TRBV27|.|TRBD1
CASSGMTGLNTEAFF
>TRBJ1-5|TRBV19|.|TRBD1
CASSPRQGEPQHF
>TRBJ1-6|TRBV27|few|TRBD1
CASSRDSNSPLHF
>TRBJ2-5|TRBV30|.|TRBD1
CAWSGPETGYQETQYF
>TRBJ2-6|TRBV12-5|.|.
CASALPGGPGANVLTF
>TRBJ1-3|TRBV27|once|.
CASSPSPGHLNTIYF
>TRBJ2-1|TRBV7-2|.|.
CASSLPTDYNEQFF
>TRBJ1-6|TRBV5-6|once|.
CASSLSTGTSYNSPLHF
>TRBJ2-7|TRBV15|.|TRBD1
CATSRDLRQGTMGEQYF
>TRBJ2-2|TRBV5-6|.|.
CASSSNTRRDKTGELFF
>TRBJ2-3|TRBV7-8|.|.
CASSGRGGTDTQYF
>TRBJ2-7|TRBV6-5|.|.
CASSFLYEQYF
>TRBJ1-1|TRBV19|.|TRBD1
CASTPHLGRTGMAPEAFF
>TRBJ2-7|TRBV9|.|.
CASSVGGGHSYEQYF
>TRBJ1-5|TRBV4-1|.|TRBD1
CASSQETGGSNQPQHF
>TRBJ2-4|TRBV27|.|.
CASSPLPAKNIQYF
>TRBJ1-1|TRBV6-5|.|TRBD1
CASSYTDRGQTEAFF
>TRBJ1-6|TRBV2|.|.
CASSEAFTQRGSPLHF
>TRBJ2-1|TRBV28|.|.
CASLTGTTYNEQFF
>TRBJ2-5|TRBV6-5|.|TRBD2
CASSYAGGETQYF
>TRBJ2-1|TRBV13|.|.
CASSLIHVPRDNEQFF
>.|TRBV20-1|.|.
CSAPEENEQYF
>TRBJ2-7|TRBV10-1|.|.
CASSAREYHSYEQYF
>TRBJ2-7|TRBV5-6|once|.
CASSLFGSSYEQYF
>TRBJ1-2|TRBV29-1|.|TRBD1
CSVEDETGYYGYTF
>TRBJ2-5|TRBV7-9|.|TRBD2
CASSRGLAGETQYF
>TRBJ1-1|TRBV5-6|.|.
CASSLGLGVLGEAFF
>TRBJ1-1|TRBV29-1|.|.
CSVEDPPGHIFMNTEAFF
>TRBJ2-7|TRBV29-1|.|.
CSVGTDYEQYF
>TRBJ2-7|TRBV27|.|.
CASSLGQLSTYEQYF
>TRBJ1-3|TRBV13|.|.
CASSLAISGNTIYF
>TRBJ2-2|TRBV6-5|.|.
CASSYSETGGLFF
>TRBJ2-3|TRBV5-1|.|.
CASSLIGRGVRQTDTQYF
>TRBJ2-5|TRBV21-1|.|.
CASSKDYGTDPPQQETQYF
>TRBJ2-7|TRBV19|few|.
CASKQGFEQYF
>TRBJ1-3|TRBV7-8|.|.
CASSFYSGNTIYF
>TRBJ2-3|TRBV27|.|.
CASSFTSDTQYF
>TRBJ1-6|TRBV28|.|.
CASSLFGNSPLHF
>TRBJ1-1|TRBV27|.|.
CASSLLGHLGITEAFF
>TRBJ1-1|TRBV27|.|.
CASSFWGAEAFF
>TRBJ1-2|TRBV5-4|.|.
CASSSGQGNYGYTF
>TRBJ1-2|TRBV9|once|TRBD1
CASSGTGYGYTF
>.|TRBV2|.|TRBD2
CASRSRDYAYEQYF
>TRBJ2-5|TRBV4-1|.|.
CASSQERWAGETQYF
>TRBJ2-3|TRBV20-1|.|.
CSARDVDTQYF
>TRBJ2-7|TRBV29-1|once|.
CSVVGLEGYEQYF
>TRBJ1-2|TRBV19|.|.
CASTRENYGYTF